The rows below give T cell receptor beta chains drawn from one sample of a study of T-cell reconstitution after alpha-beta-depleted transplantation in children. Via MiXCR, TCRdb re-called the PCR reads, giving one row per CDR3 protein. The top ten clones hold approximately 30% of a sample with roughly 200,000 distinct CDR3 sequences, around 9.9% of them seen once. Sample: PBMCs, taken before TCRalphabeta/CD19-depleted stem cell transplant. These TCRs come from a child younger than two with acute myeloid leukemia, due to receive a stem cell transplant. Each CDR3 is given with its conserved first and last residue. The D gene is left open where the match is weak. Only some rows state a clone size, as once, few, many or a class for expanded clones.

cdr3_aa	cdr3_nt	d_call	clone_size	cdr3_length	v_call	j_call
CSALDRVYEQYF	TGCAGCGCCCTGGACAGGGTCTACGAGCAGTACTTC	TRBD1	-	12	TRBV29-1	TRBJ2-7
CASSLGGPSSYEQYF	TGTGCCAGCAGCTTAGGGGGCCCGAGCTCCTACGAGCAGTACTTC	-	many	15	TRBV7-2	TRBJ2-7
CASSGELVFEQYF	TGCGCCAGCAGCGGCGAACTAGTCTTCGAGCAGTACTTC	-	many	13	TRBV10-2	TRBJ2-7
CASSSQGATQYF	TGTGCCAGCAGTTCCCAGGGGGCTACGCAGTATTTT	TRBD1	many	12	TRBV28	TRBJ2-3
CATAPLDNYRSAYGYTF	TGTGCCACCGCACCCTTGGACAACTACAGGTCGGCCTATGGCTACACCTTC	-	many	17	TRBV27	TRBJ1-2
CASSLLDRGTEAFF	TGTGCCAGCAGTCTACTAGACAGGGGGACTGAAGCTTTCTTT	TRBD1	many	14	TRBV2	TRBJ1-1
CATRRWNEGTANQPQHF	TGTGCCACCCGCAGGTGGAACGAAGGGACAGCTAATCAGCCCCAGCATTTT	TRBD1	many	17	TRBV15	TRBJ1-5
CSAIDRVNPYEQYF	TGCAGTGCTATAGATAGGGTTAACCCCTACGAGCAGTACTTC	-	many	14	TRBV20-1	TRBJ2-7
CASSYSKGQGQETQYF	TGTGCCAGCAGTTACTCGAAGGGACAGGGGCAAGAGACCCAGTACTTC	TRBD1	many	16	TRBV6-5	TRBJ2-5
CASSRHTGELFF	TGTGCCAGTAGTAGACACACCGGGGAGCTGTTTTTT	-	-	12	TRBV19	TRBJ2-2
CATSGVGRSGANVLTF	TGTGCCACCAGTGGGGTGGGTCGCTCTGGGGCCAACGTCCTGACTTTC	-	many	16	TRBV24-1	TRBJ2-6
CASSRLRAGGTDTQYF	TGTGCCAGCAGCCGTCTTCGAGCGGGAGGCACAGATACGCAGTATTTT	TRBD2	many	16	TRBV3-1	TRBJ2-3
CASSSGGSYNEQFF	TGCGCCAGCAGCTCGGGGGGGTCCTACAATGAGCAGTTCTTC	TRBD2	many	14	TRBV10-2	TRBJ2-1
CASSLGQAEAFF	TGTGCCAGCAGCCTGGGACAGGCTGAAGCTTTCTTT	TRBD1	many	12	TRBV3-1	TRBJ1-1
CSARVPPNEQFF	TGCAGTGCTAGAGTCCCTCCTAATGAGCAGTTCTTC	-	many	12	TRBV20-1	TRBJ2-1
CASSQLGRWEQYF	TGTGCCAGCAGCCAACTAGGGCGTTGGGAGCAGTACTTC	-	many	13	TRBV3-1	TRBJ2-7
CASRKTGNGANVLTF	TGTGCCAGCAGAAAGACAGGGAATGGGGCCAACGTCCTGACTTTC	TRBD1	many	15	TRBV6-2/TRBV6-3	TRBJ2-6
CASGGGSEAFF	TGTGCCAGCGGGGGGGGATCTGAAGCTTTCTTT	-	many	11	TRBV5-5	TRBJ1-1
CASSRTRSTLGEQYF	TGTGCCAGCAGCAGGACCCGATCTACGTTGGGGGAGCAGTACTTC	-	many	15	TRBV12-3/TRBV12-4	TRBJ2-7
CASSPPSGFFYNEQFF	TGTGCCAGCAGCCCCCCTAGCGGGTTTTTCTACAATGAGCAGTTCTTC	TRBD2	-	16	TRBV7-7	TRBJ2-1
CASSQGAHTGELFF	TGTGCCAGCAGCCAGGGGGCGCACACCGGGGAGCTGTTTTTT	TRBD1	many	14	TRBV7-2	TRBJ2-2
CASSHPRLAGGETQYF	TGTGCCAGCAGCCACCCCCGGCTAGCGGGCGGTGAGACCCAGTACTTC	TRBD2	many	16	TRBV4-2	TRBJ2-5
CSERTRGTDTQYF	TGCAGCGAGCGGACTAGGGGGACAGATACGCAGTATTTT	-	many	13	TRBV29-1	TRBJ2-3
CASSSFGGALTF	TGTGCCAGCAGCTCCTTCGGGGGGGCGCTTACCTTC	-	-	12	TRBV7-2	TRBJ1-2
CASSVDLGPDTQYF	TGTGCCAGCAGCGTAGATCTGGGTCCAGATACGCAGTATTTT	-	many	14	TRBV9	TRBJ2-3
CSARRASGTGSGSYEQYF	TGCAGTGCTAGAAGGGCTAGCGGAACCGGGAGTGGCTCCTACGAGCAGTACTTC	TRBD2	many	18	TRBV20-1	TRBJ2-7
CASSEVRGQSYGYTF	TGTGCCAGCAGTGAAGTCCGGGGGCAAAGCTATGGCTACACCTTC	-	many	15	TRBV6-1	TRBJ1-2
CASGLAGGETQYF	TGTGCCAGCGGTCTAGCAGGCGGGGAGACCCAGTACTTC	-	many	13	TRBV12-3/TRBV12-4	TRBJ2-5
CASSLGGRAGANVLTF	TGCGCCAGCAGCTTGGGGGGCCGGGCTGGGGCCAACGTCCTGACTTTC	-	few	16	TRBV5-1	TRBJ2-6
CASSYGLQPNPYEQYF	TGTGCCAGCAGTTACGGATTGCAGCCCAACCCCTACGAGCAGTACTTC	-	many	16	TRBV6-2/TRBV6-3	TRBJ2-7
CSARALSLLAGDSTDTQYF	TGCAGTGCTAGAGCTCTCTCCCTTCTAGCGGGGGACAGCACAGATACGCAGTATTTT	TRBD2	many	19	TRBV20-1	TRBJ2-3
CAGGGIAFPGELFF	TGTGCCGGTGGGGGTATCGCGTTTCCCGGGGAGCTGTTTTTT	-	many	14	TRBV6-1	TRBJ2-2
CASSWTENTEAFF	TGTGCCAGCAGCTGGACGGAGAACACTGAAGCTTTCTTT	-	many	13	TRBV3-1	TRBJ1-1
CASSLGGLAPYNEQFF	TGCGCCAGCAGCTTGGGTGGACTAGCGCCATACAATGAGCAGTTCTTC	TRBD2	many	16	TRBV5-1	TRBJ2-1
CASSVGTQETQYF	TGTGCCAGCAGTGTCGGGACGCAAGAGACCCAGTACTTC	-	-	13	TRBV6-1	TRBJ2-5
CASSPLAGGPNEQYF	TGTGCCAGCAGTCCCCTAGCGGGAGGGCCTAACGAGCAGTACTTC	TRBD2	many	15	TRBV12-3/TRBV12-4	TRBJ2-7
CASSYSRHLGDIQYF	TGTGCCAGCAGTTACTCGCGGCATCTCGGCGACATTCAGTACTTC	-	few	15	TRBV6-5	TRBJ2-4
CASSLVFTSGIQETQYF	TGTGCCAGCAGTTTGGTGTTCACTAGCGGGATCCAAGAGACCCAGTACTTC	TRBD2	many	17	TRBV27	TRBJ2-5
CASSLGQGKRSGANVLTF	TGTGCCAGCAGCTTAGGACAGGGGAAAAGGTCTGGGGCCAACGTCCTGACTTTC	TRBD1	many	18	TRBV13	TRBJ2-6
CAISGRTGENEQFF	TGTGCCATCAGTGGAAGGACAGGAGAAAATGAGCAGTTCTTC	TRBD1	many	14	TRBV10-3	TRBJ2-1
CSVEGRGLDNTEAFF	TGCAGCGTTGAAGGGCGGGGACTAGATAACACTGAAGCTTTCTTT	-	many	15	TRBV29-1	TRBJ1-1
CASSLGGVVEQFF	TGCGCCAGCAGCCTCGGGGGAGTTGTTGAGCAGTTCTTC	-	many	13	TRBV5-1	TRBJ2-1
CASSLESAGENGYTF	TGCGCCAGCAGCTTGGAATCGGCAGGGGAGAATGGCTACACCTTC	-	many	15	TRBV5-1	TRBJ1-2
CASSQHSQGNNEQFF	TGTGCCAGCAGCCAGCATAGCCAGGGGAACAATGAGCAGTTCTTC	-	many	15	TRBV3-1	TRBJ2-1
CSADATSLLTDTQYF	TGCAGTGCGGACGCGACTAGCCTCCTCACAGATACGCAGTATTTT	TRBD2	many	15	TRBV20-1	TRBJ2-3
CSVRRTGTGGILGNQPQHF	TGCAGCGTCCGTAGGACCGGGACAGGGGGCATCTTAGGCAATCAGCCCCAGCATTTT	TRBD1	-	19	TRBV29-1	TRBJ1-5